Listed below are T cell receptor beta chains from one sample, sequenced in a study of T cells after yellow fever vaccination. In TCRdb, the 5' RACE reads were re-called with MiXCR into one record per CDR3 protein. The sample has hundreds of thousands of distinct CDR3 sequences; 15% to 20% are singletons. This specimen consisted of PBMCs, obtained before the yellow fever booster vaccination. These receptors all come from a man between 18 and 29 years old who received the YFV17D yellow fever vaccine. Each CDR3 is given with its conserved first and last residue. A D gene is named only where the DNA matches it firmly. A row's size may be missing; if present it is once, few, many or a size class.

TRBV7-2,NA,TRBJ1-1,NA,TGTGCCAGCAGCACCCGGGAGGGCTACGCTGAAGCTTTCTTT,CASSTREGYAEAFF
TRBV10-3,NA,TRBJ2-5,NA,TGTGCCATCAGTGAGTTTGAGTTGCGAGAGACCCAGTACTTC,CAISEFELRETQYF
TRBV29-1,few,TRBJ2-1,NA,TGCAGCGTTCTAAAGGTCGCGAGGGTCGGTGAGCAGTTCTTC,CSVLKVARVGEQFF
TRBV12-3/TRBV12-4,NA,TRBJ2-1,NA,TGTGCCAGCAACCTAGGGGGGGCCTACAATGAGCAGTTCTTC,CASNLGGAYNEQFF
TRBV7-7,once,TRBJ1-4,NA,TGTGCTCTCGGAGGTGGGGGGTTTAATGAAAAACTGTTTTTT,CALGGGGFNEKLFF
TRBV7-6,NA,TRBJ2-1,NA,TGTGCCAGCAGCTTAAAGTCTAGCCGCGAGCAGTTCTTC,CASSLKSSREQFF
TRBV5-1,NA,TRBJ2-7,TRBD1,TGCGCCAGCAGCGAGACCGGGACAGGGGGAGTGGAGCAGTACTTC,CASSETGTGGVEQYF
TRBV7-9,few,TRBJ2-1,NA,TGTGCCAGCAGCTTGGGCAGTTTAACTTCATCTTACAATGAGCAGTTCTTC,CASSLGSLTSSYNEQFF
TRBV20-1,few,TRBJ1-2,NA,TGCAGTGCTCCGGGGGGGGATGGTGGCTACACCTTC,CSAPGGDGGYTF
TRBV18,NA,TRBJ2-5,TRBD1,TGTGACAGCTCACCACAGGGGGATGAGACCCAGTACTTC,CDSSPQGDETQYF
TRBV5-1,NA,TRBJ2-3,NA,TGCGCCAGCAAGGAGACGGAGAGCACAGATACGCAGTATTTT,CASKETESTDTQYF
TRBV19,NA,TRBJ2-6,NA,TGTGCCAGTAGCCGTGGGGCGGCCGGGGCCAACGTCCTGACTTTC,CASSRGAAGANVLTF
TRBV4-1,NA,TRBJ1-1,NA,TGCGCCAGCAGCCAAGATTCGGGTAACCTCCTCCTCGAAGCTTTCTTT,CASSQDSGNLLLEAFF
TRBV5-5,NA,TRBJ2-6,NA,TGTGCCAGCTCTTGGGCCAACGTCCTGACTTTC,CASSWANVLTF
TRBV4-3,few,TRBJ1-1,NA,TGCGCCAGCAGCCAAGTCGGGACAAAAGGCGCTGAAGCTTTCTTT,CASSQVGTKGAEAFF
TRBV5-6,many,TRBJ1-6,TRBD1,TGTGCCAGCAGCCGGTACGGGACAGGCGAATCACCCCTCCACTTT,CASSRYGTGESPLHF
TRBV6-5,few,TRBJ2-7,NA,TGTGCCAGCAGTTACAAGGACAGCACCTACGAGCAGTACTTC,CASSYKDSTYEQYF
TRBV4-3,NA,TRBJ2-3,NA,TGCGCCAGCAGCCAAGAGAGGCAACGGGGGCTGGAGACGCAGTATTTT,CASSQERQRGLETQYF
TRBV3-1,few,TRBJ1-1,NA,TGTGCCAGCAGCGAATTCCTTTGGGGGCGAGCTTTCTTT,CASSEFLWGRAFF
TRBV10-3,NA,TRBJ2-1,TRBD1,TGTGCCATCAGTGAGCCTAGGGACAGCTACAATGAGCAGTTCTTC,CAISEPRDSYNEQFF
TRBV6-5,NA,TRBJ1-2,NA,TGTGCCAGCAGTTACGGTCCGACAGGCCTCTATGGCTACACCTTC,CASSYGPTGLYGYTF
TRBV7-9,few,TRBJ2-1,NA,TGTGCCAGCATCCGTAGTGGGGGGATCTTGTACAATGAGCAGTTCTTC,CASIRSGGILYNEQFF
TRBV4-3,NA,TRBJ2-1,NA,TGCGCCAGCAGCTACCCTCGGGGTGAGCAGTTCTTC,CASSYPRGEQFF
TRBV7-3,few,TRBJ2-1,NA,TGTGCCAGCAGCACCGACGGAGACGGAGAGCAGTTCTTC,CASSTDGDGEQFF
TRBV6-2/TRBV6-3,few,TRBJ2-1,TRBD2,TGTGCCAGCAGTATTAGCGGGGCCTCGATGGCGCAGTTCTTC,CASSISGASMAQFF
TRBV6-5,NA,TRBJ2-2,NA,TGTGCCAGCAGTTACTCGAGGCCGGGAACCGGGGAGCTGTTTTTT,CASSYSRPGTGELFF
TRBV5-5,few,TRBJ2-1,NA,TGTGCCAGCAGCTCCTCACAGGGTTACAATGAGCAGTTCTTC,CASSSSQGYNEQFF
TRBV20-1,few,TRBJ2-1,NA,TGCAGTGCAGGGGGGCGGGGGTCCTACAATGAGCAGTTCTTC,CSAGGRGSYNEQFF
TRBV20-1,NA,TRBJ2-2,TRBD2,TGCAGTGCTAGCAAAAAGGGCGGGGGAGCGAACACCGGGGAGCTGTTTTTT,CSASKKGGGANTGELFF
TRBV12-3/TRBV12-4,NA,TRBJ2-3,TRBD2,TGTGCCAGCAGTCACGGGGGGGCAGGGGATACGCAGTATTTT,CASSHGGAGDTQYF
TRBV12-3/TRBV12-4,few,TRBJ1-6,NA,TGTGCCAGCAGCCCCCTTAATTCACCCCTCCACTTT,CASSPLNSPLHF
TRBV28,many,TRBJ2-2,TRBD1,TGTGCCACCCTTCCCGGTGACAGGGACACCGGGGAGCTGTTTTTT,CATLPGDRDTGELFF
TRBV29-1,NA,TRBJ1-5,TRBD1,TGCAGCGCTAGACAGGGGACGGAGCCCCAGCATTTT,CSARQGTEPQHF
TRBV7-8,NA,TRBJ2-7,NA,TGTGCCAGCAACCAACCCGATACTACCGGGAACTACGAGCAGTACTTC,CASNQPDTTGNYEQYF
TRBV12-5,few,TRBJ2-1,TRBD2,TGTGCTAGTGGTTCCCCCGCTAGCGGGGGGGCTGGTGAGCAGTTCTTC,CASGSPASGGAGEQFF
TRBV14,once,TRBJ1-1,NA,TGTGCCAGCAGCCAAGGACGGTGGACGAACACTGAAGCTTTCTTT,CASSQGRWTNTEAFF
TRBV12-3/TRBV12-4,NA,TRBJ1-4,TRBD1,TGTGCCAGTCACCATGGGACAGGGCGTGAAAAACTGTTTTTT,CASHHGTGREKLFF
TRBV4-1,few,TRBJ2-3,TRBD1,TGCGCCAGCAGCCAAGCCCCGGGACAGGGGGCTAGCACAGATACGCAGTATTTT,CASSQAPGQGASTDTQYF
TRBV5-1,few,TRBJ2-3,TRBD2,TGCGCCAGCAGCCGGAGCGGGACTAGCGGGGGGCTTACAGATACGCAGTATTTT,CASSRSGTSGGLTDTQYF
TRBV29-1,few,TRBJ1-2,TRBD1,TGCAGCGTACCGACAGGGGGCCTCTATGGCTACACCTTC,CSVPTGGLYGYTF
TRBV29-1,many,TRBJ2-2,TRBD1,TGCAGCGCCGTCGGACAGGGGCCCGGGGAGCTGTTTTTT,CSAVGQGPGELFF
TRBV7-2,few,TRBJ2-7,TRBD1,TGTGCCAGCAGCCCAGGCCCGGGACAGTTCCAAGGCTACGAGCAGTACTTC,CASSPGPGQFQGYEQYF
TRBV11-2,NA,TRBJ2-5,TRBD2,TGTGCCAGCAGCTTCTTCCGGACTAGCGGGGGAGAGACCCAGTACTTC,CASSFFRTSGGETQYF
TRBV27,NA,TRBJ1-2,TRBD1,TGTGCCAGCAGTTTATCGCGGGACAGAATCTATGGCTACACCTTC,CASSLSRDRIYGYTF
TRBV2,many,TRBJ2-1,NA,TGTGCCAGCAGGAGGGGGGGGGATGAGCAGTTCTTC,CASRRGGDEQFF
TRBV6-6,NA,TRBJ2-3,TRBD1,TGTGCCAGCAGTGCCGGGACAGGGGACACAGATACGCAGTATTTT,CASSAGTGDTDTQYF
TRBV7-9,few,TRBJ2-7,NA,TGTGCCAGCAGCTTGCGAGACACCCACTACGAGCAGTACTTC,CASSLRDTHYEQYF
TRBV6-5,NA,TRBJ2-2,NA,TGTGCCAGCAGGACGTGGCAGGGGTACACCGGGGAGCTGTTTTTT,CASRTWQGYTGELFF
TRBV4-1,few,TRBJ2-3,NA,TGCGCCAGCAGCCAAGATATAGTAGAGGGGAACACAGATACGCAGTATTTT,CASSQDIVEGNTDTQYF
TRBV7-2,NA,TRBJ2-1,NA,TGTGCCAGCAGCCGGACCCTGGCCGTAAATGAGCAGTTCTTC,CASSRTLAVNEQFF
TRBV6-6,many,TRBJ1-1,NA,TGTGCCAGCAGTTACTCAGGAGGGGCTGAAGCTTTCTTT,CASSYSGGAEAFF
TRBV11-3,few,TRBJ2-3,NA,TGTGCCAGCAGCTTAGGAGCCTCAGATACGCAGTATTTT,CASSLGASDTQYF
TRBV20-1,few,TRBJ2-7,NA,TGCAGTGCTAGAGATATTTCTGGCCTGAAACGGTACGAGCAGTACTTC,CSARDISGLKRYEQYF
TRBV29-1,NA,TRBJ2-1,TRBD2,TGCAGCGTTGCCCCGGGGGGGAATGAGCAGTTCTTC,CSVAPGGNEQFF
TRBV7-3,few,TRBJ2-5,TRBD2,TGTGCCAGCAGCTCCTTAGCGGGGGGCCGGGGAGAGACCCAGTACTTC,CASSSLAGGRGETQYF
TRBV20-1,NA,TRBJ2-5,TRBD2,TGCAGTGCGTCCCCGGGACTAGTGGCGCGAGAGACCCAGTACTTC,CSASPGLVARETQYF